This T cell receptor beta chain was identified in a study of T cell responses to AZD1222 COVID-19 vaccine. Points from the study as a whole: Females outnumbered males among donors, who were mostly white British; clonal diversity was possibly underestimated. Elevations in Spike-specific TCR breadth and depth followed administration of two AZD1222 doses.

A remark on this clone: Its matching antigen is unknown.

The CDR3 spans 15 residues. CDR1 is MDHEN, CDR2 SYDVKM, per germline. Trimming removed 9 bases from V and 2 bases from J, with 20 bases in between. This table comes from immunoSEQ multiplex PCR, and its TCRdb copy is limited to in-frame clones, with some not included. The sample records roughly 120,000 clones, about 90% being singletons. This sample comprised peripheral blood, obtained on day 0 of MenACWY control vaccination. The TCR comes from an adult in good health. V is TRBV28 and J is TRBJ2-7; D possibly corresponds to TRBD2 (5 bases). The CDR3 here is CASLPASTTPYEQYF. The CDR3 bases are TGTGCCAGTCTGCCCGCCTCGACTACTCCCTACGAGCAGTACTTC.